The 19 T cell receptor beta chains below were found in one sample sequenced in a study of blood T cell repertoires in COVID-19. Sequencing was performed with immunoSEQ multiplex PCR; in TCRdb, only in-frame clones are kept and a portion is missing. The top ten hold less than 0.95% of the sample, which has 400,000 or so clones, roughly 89% seen once. Sequencing input: peripheral blood. The receptors shown here come from a man aged 18 to 29 with COVID-19, enrolled during active disease.

The rearrangement links TRBV4-1 to TRBJ1-6, with 7 bases fitting TRBD1. V shed 1 base and J 15 bases; nucleotides not matched to a gene: 9. The germline V gene encodes CDR1 MGHRA and CDR2 YSYEKL. There are 14 residues in the CDR3. The CDR3 loop is CASSQGRQGVDLHF. The CDR3, as DNA: TGCGCCAGCAGCCAAGGAAGACAGGGTGTGGACCTCCACTTT.

The chain has TRBV27 and TRBJ2-1; 13 nucleotides match TRBD2. V was clipped by 4 bases and J by 7 bases; unmatched bases: 7. The CDR3 contains 16 residues. CDR1 and CDR2 from the germline V gene are MNHEY and SMNVEV (reference sequence). CDR3 residues: CASSYGLAGALNEQFF. The CDR3 DNA sequence: TGTGCCAGCAGTTACGGACTAGCGGGGGCCCTAAATGAGCAGTTCTTC.

V gene TRBV3-1 (or the pseudogene TRBV3-2) combines with J gene TRBJ1-1; D unclear. Trimming stripped 2 bases from V and 1 base from J, with 5 bases between. CDR3 length: 13 residues. Looked up from germline, CDR1 is LGHDT and CDR2 is YNNKEL (reference sequence). Here the CDR3 DNA reads TGTGCCAGCAGCCAATACTCGAACACTGAAGCTTTCTTT. This translates into CASSQYSNTEAFF.

This rearrangement joins TRBV6-1 to TRBJ2-6; D unclear. V was clipped by 3 bases and J by 1 base, with 7 bases between them. In germline, CDR1 is MNHNS, CDR2 SASEGT. The CDR3 spans 15 residues. This CDR3 reads CASSDPRSGANVLTF. CDR3 in DNA: TGTGCCAGCAGTGATCCCAGATCTGGGGCCAACGTCCTGACTTTC.

This chain uses TRBV6-5 with TRBJ2-1; D remains ambiguous. Trimming shortened V by 7 bases and J by 2 bases, and 15 bases separated the two germline ends. Germline V gene data show CDR1 as MNHEY and CDR2 as SVGAGI. This CDR3 is 15 amino acids long. CDR3 region: CASTGTMPPYNEQFF. The CDR3, as DNA: TGTGCCAGCACTGGTACTATGCCACCCTACAATGAGCAGTTCTTC.

The J gene is TRBJ1-1, the V gene TRBV7-9, with D possibly TRBD1 on 6 matching bases. The CDR3 is 11 amino acids. V lost 8 bases, J lost 8 bases, and 12 bases lay in between. CDR1 and CDR2 (germline): SEHNR, FQNEAQ (reference sequence). Written as DNA, the CDR3 is TGTGCCAGCGTAGGGACATCCGAAGCTTTCTTT. This encodes CASVGTSEAFF.

The CDR3 nucleotides are TGCGCCAGCAGCTTTCTCGGGGGAACAGATACGCAGTATTTT. As protein: CASSFLGGTDTQYF. The chain carries TRBV5-1 and TRBJ2-3; D might be TRBD2 (6 bases). The CDR3 totals 14 residues. Trimming cost V 2 bases and J 3 bases, with 10 bases left between them. Germline CDR1 is SGHRS and CDR2 is YFSETQ.

This chain links TRBV5-5 with TRBJ2-6, with D uncertain. Trimming took off 0 bases at V and 1 base at J, with 8 bases between the two ends. This CDR3 is 16 amino acids long. Germline V gene sequence: CDR1 SGHKS, CDR2 YYEKEE (reference sequence). CDR3 DNA sequence: TGTGCCAGCAGCTTGGACGGCAGGTCTGGGGCCAACGTCCTGACTTTC. Translated, it gives CASSLDGRSGANVLTF.

The chain couples TRBV7-6 to TRBJ2-1; 11 nucleotides align to TRBD2. The CDR3 runs to 16 residues. V lost 5 bases to trimming and J lost 0 bases; unmatched junction nucleotides: 3. From germline, CDR1 is SGHVS and CDR2 FNYEAQ. The CDR3 protein is CASSTSGGASYNEQFF. Here the CDR3 DNA reads TGTGCCAGCAGCACTAGCGGGGGTGCCTCCTACAATGAGCAGTTCTTC.

This rearrangement joins TRBV7-3 to TRBJ2-2; TRBD2 matches at 8 bases. The CDR3 runs to 15 residues. Germline values: CDR1 SGHTA, CDR2 FQGTGA. Trimming removed 0 bases from V and 6 bases from J; junction bases left unmatched: 3. Written as DNA, the CDR3 is TGTGCCAGCAGCTTAACTCGGACTAGCCCCGGGGAGCTGTTTTTT. It is translated as CASSLTRTSPGELFF. Variable domain in full (rest from reference TRBV7-3 and TRBJ2-2): GAGVSQTPSNKVTEKGKYVELRCDPISGHTALYWYRQSLGQGPEFLIYFQGTGAADDSGLPNDRFFAVRPEGSVSTLKIQRTERGDSAVYLCASSLTRTSPGELFFGEGSRLTVL.

J is TRBJ2-1 and V is TRBV9, with TRBD2 matching 10 bases. The length of the CDR3 is 16 residues. V lost 4 bases and J lost 6; bases outside the gene matches: 10. Germline loops: CDR1 SGDLS, CDR2 YYNGEE. Here the CDR3 DNA reads TGTGCCAGCAGCCCAATTAGCGGGAGGTTGGGCAATGAGCAGTTCTTC. This encodes CASSPISGRLGNEQFF.

V usage is TRBV3-1 (or the pseudogene TRBV3-2) and J usage is TRBJ2-7, with D unclear. Germline CDR1 reads LGHDT; CDR2 reads YNNKEL (reference sequence). This CDR3 has 12 amino acids. The germline V and J ends were trimmed by 5 bases and 0 bases, with 5 bases remaining between them. The CDR3 here is CASSLLSYEQYF. DNA of the CDR3: TGTGCCAGCAGCTTACTCTCCTACGAGCAGTACTTC.

Remarks on this clone: The sample contains more than one DNA sequence encoding this CDR3. V usage is TRBV3-1 (or the pseudogene TRBV3-2) and J usage is TRBJ1-1; 10 nucleotides agree with TRBD1. The CDR3 is made up of 13 amino acids. Germline V gene sequence: CDR1 LGHDT, CDR2 YNNKEL (reference sequence). J lost 5 bases, V lost 3 bases, and 0 bases had no gene match. CDR3 sequence reads: CASSQDRGTEAFF. DNA for the CDR3: TGTGCCAGCAGCCAGGACAGGGGGACTGAAGCTTTCTTT.

V gene TRBV15 combines with J gene TRBJ2-4; TRBD2 matches at 9 bases. This CDR3 contains 16 residues. V shed 2 bases, J shed 8 bases, and the junction held 10 bases outside the gene matches. CDR1 and CDR2 from the germline V gene are LNHNV and YYDKDF (reference sequence). The CDR3 DNA reads TGTGCCACCAGCAGAATGAGGCGGGGGGGCCGAGACATTCAGTACTTC. This encodes CATSRMRRGGRDIQYF.

This clone has just a few counts. The chain employs TRBV2 and TRBJ2-7; tentative D call: TRBD2 (5 bases). The V gene lost 2 bases and the J gene lost 2 bases, with 13 bases spanning the gap. The CDR3 extends over 15 amino acids. Germline CDR1 reads SNHLY; CDR2 reads FYNNEI. The CDR3 is CASSEPGLVTYEQYF. The CDR3 bases are TGTGCCAGCAGTGAACCAGGACTGGTTACCTACGAGCAGTACTTC.

This chain links TRBV6-5 with TRBJ2-5; TRBD2 is a possible D gene (7 bases). Looked up from germline, CDR1 is MNHEY and CDR2 is SVGAGI. Between the trimmed V and J ends, which lost 10 bases and 2 bases, there was a span of 17 bases. The CDR3 sequence is 14 residues long. The DNA of the CDR3 is TGTGCCACCCAGAGGGGGGGTTTTCAAGAGACCCAGTACTTC. It yields the protein CATQRGGFQETQYF.

This sequence joins TRBV5-4 and TRBJ2-2; 8 bases are a match to TRBD1. CDR1 and CDR2 from the germline V gene are SGHNT and YYREEE (reference sequence). Trimming removed 2 bases from V and 8 bases from J; junction bases left unmatched: 11. The CDR3 has 16 residues. CDR3 protein: CASSFVSGGGSGELFF. The DNA for the CDR3 is TGTGCCAGCAGCTTTGTTTCAGGGGGCGGGTCGGGGGAGCTGTTTTTT.

The gene calls are TRBV7-3 and TRBJ2-2, with TRBD2 matching over 11 bases. Trimming at V came to 5 bases and at J to 3 bases, leaving 8 bases not matched to a gene. This CDR3 has 17 residues. Germline V gene lookup returns CDR1 SGHTA and CDR2 FQGTGA. The CDR3 here is CASSDTPGLADTGELFF. DNA of the CDR3: TGTGCCAGCAGCGACACTCCGGGACTAGCGGACACCGGGGAGCTGTTTTTT.

The chain employs TRBV11-3 and TRBJ2-1; 10 nucleotides line up with TRBD1. V lost 3 bases to trimming and J lost 2 bases; unmatched junction nucleotides: 1. Germline assignment: CDR1 SGHNT and CDR2 YENEEA. The CDR3 runs 15 residues. CDR3 nucleotide sequence: TGTGCCAGCAGCTTCGGGACAGGGGCCTACAATGAGCAGTTCTTC. Translation gives CASSFGTGAYNEQFF.